This TCR beta chain was recovered during a study of T cell changes during pregnancy in multiple sclerosis. Generated by immunoSEQ multiplex PCR, the TCRdb table keeps only in-frame clones and is missing some. The data show about 60,000 clones, less than 95% seen once. CDR1 is SGHRS and CDR2 is YFSETQ in the germline V gene. V gave up 4 bases and J gave up 0 bases, with 10 bases separating them. The CDR3 is made up of 15 amino acids. The rearrangement uses TRBV5-1 and TRBJ2-2, with D perhaps matching TRBD1 (5 bases). The sample was CD4+ T cells from peripheral blood mononuclear cells, taken after pregnancy. The receptor was derived from a female donor in good health, enrolled as a control in a pregnancy study. The CDR3 region is CASSPRTTNTGELFF. The CDR3 bases are TGCGCCAGCAGCCCAAGGACAACGAACACCGGGGAGCTGTTTTTT. The complete variable domain, with remaining parts taken from reference TRBV5-1 and TRBJ2-2, reads KAGVTQTPRYLIKTRGQQVTLSCSPISGHRSVSWYQQTPGQGLQFLFEYFSETQRNKGNFPGRFSGRQFSNSRSEMNVSTLELGDSALYLCASSPRTTNTGELFFGEGSRLTVL.